The T cell receptor beta chain under discussion was sequenced for a study of cytomegalovirus exposure and HLA in healthy donors. The PCR used 60 Vbeta and 13 Jbeta primers. TCRdb's copy holds only in-frame clones and misses some; the assay was immunoSEQ multiplex PCR. The repertoire consists of a few hundred thousand clones, with just over 70% occurring once and the leading ten covering approximately 2.3%. This clone has a handful of counts. Its antigen is unknown. One junction end does not reproduce the germline sequence, and a read error may be involved. CDR3 length equals 11 residues. The germline gives CDR1 SEHNR, CDR2 FQNEAQ (reference sequence). Overall study findings and caveats: As was reported, the classifier diagnosed cytomegalovirus status with high specificity and sensitivity. Later genetic work tied a missense DCLRE1C variant to beta-chain V and J trimming.

The receptor comes from a female donor in good health and CMV-seronegative. The chain recombines TRBV7-9 with TRBJ2-7; a possible D gene is TRBD1 (6 bases). The sample comprised PBMCs. CDR3 loop: CSSSIQGPQYF. The CDR3 DNA is TGTTCCAGCAGCATACAGGGACCGCAGTACTTC.